This paragraph covers one T cell receptor (beta chain) sequence. Data came from immunoSEQ multiplex PCR; TCRdb stores just in-frame clones and leaves some out. The data contain roughly 57,000 clones, around 90% of them singletons. This record belongs to a study of blood T cell repertoires in COVID-19. V lost 6 bases, J lost 4 bases, and 12 bases lay in between. The germline V gene encodes CDR1 SNHLY and CDR2 FYNNEI. The CDR3 extends over 13 amino acids. The chain links TRBV2 to TRBJ1-1; no clear D. The clonotype originates from a human donor in a cohort sampled during active COVID-19. Sequenced: peripheral blood. CDR3 residues: CASRGQVRTEAFF. The CDR3 bases are TGTGCCAGCAGGGGCCAGGTGCGCACTGAAGCTTTCTTT. The full variable domain, with the rest looked up from reference TRBV2 and TRBJ1-1, is EPEVTQTPSHQVTQMGQEVILRCVPISNHLYFYWYRQILGQKVEFLVSFYNNEISEKSEIFDDQFSVERPDGSNFTLKIRSTKLEDSAMYFCASRGQVRTEAFFGQGTRLTVV.